The sequence of this TCR beta chain was determined in a study of T-cell memory formation after mild COVID-19. This CDR3 spans 19 amino acids. Germline V CDR1 and CDR2: LGHNT, FRNRAP. J lost 4 bases, V lost 7 bases, and 19 bases had no gene match. UMIs and sample barcodes were carried by the TCR alpha and TCR beta cDNA libraries that 5'RACE produced using constant-segment primers. Using its own MiXCR run on the 5' RACE reads, TCRdb lists one record per CDR3 protein. The profile shows roughly 410,000 distinct CDR3 sequences, approximately 24% of them singletons. Sample: PBMCs or a T cell subset sorted from them (not recorded which). This chain connects TRBV12-5 to TRBJ2-2; 9 bases are shared with TRBD1. This receptor was obtained from an adult woman who had mild COVID-19 (a few samples of this study predate the infection). Cell type and time point are not known. For the CDR3, the DNA is TGTGCTAGTGCCCCTCCGGGACAGGGCCTGGGATTATTCACCGGGGAGCTGTTTTTT. Translated, it gives CASAPPGQGLGLFTGELFF.